The entry that follows covers one TCR beta chain sequence. This entry comes from a study of T cells expressing NK-cell markers. The TCR beta cDNA came from 5'RACE template switching with UMIs. TCRdb reanalyzed the 5' RACE reads, giving one entry per CDR3 protein sequence and no DNA. Its clone listing holds about 30,000 distinct CDR3 sequences. Germline CDR1 and CDR2: MNHEY and SMNVEV (reference sequence). The CDR3 is 14 residues long. The TCR was taken from a woman between 18 and 70 years old in good health. The sequencing input was blood T cells: a sorted CD56 or NKG2C T cell subset, CD4+ or CD8+ T cells, or bulk PBMC T cells (not recorded which). J is TRBJ1-2 and V is TRBV27; checking the TCRdb D call of TRBD1 is not possible without DNA. This CDR3 is CASSLIPPGRGYTF.